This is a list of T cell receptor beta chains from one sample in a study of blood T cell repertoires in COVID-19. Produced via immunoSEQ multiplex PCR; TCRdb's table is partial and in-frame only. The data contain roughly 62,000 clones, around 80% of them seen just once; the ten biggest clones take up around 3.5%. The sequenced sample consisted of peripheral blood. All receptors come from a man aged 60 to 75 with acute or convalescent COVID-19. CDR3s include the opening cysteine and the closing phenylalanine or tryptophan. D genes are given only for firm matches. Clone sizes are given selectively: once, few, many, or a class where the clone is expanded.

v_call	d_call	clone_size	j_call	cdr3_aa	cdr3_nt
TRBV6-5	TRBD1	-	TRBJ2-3	CASSNRGLEDTQYF	TGTGCCAGCAGTAACAGGGGGCTGGAGGATACGCAGTATTTT
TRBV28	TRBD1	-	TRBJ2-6	CASSLDRAGANVLTF	TGTGCCAGCAGTTTAGACAGGGCTGGGGCCAACGTCCTGACTTTC
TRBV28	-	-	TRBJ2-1	CASSGRRFEQFF	TGTGCCAGCAGTGGCCGAAGATTCGAGCAGTTCTTC
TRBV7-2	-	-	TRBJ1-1	CASTAIRGTEAFF	TGTGCCAGCACCGCGATCAGGGGCACTGAAGCTTTCTTT
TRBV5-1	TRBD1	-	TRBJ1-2	CASSLEGQAYGYTF	TGCGCCAGCAGCTTGGAGGGACAGGCCTATGGCTACACCTTC
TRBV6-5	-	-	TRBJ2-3	CASSPSSVGADTQYF	TGTGCCAGCAGTCCTTCTAGCGTTGGCGCAGATACGCAGTATTTT
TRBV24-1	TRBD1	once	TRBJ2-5	CATSDSGQGGETQYF	TGTGCCACCAGTGATTCGGGACAGGGAGGGGAGACCCAGTACTTC
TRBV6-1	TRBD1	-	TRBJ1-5	CATATGQNQPQHF	TGTGCCACCGCGACAGGGCAGAATCAGCCCCAGCATTTT
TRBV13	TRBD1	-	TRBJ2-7	CASSVGQGNEQYF	TGTGCCAGCAGCGTAGGACAGGGGAACGAGCAGTACTTC
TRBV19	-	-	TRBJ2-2	CARLGELFF	TGTGCCAGACTTGGGGAGCTGTTTTTT
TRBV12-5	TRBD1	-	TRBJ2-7	CASGLVPPGQVSYEQYF	TGTGCTAGTGGTTTGGTACCCCCCGGACAGGTCTCCTACGAGCAGTACTTC
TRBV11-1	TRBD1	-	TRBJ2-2	CASSRDRGPGELFF	TGTGCCAGCAGCCGTGACAGGGGCCCCGGGGAGCTGTTTTTT
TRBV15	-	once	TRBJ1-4	CATSPSGPNEKLFF	TGTGCCACCAGCCCCTCAGGGCCTAATGAAAAACTGTTTTTT
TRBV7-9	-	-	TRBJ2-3	CASSPRGGTTDTQYF	TGTGCCAGCAGCCCCCGCGGGGGCACCACAGATACGCAGTATTTT
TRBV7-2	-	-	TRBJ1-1	CASSRNRDEAFF	TGTGCCAGCAGCCGAAACAGGGACGAAGCTTTCTTT
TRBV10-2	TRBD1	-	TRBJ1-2	CATASRTGLTAGYTF	TGCGCCACCGCCAGTCGGACAGGCTTAACAGCGGGCTACACCTTC
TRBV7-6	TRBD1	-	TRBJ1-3	CASSLGEGGDGNTIYF	TGTGCCAGCAGCTTAGGGGAAGGGGGCGATGGAAACACCATATATTTT
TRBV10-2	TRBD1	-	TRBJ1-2	CASSEPGQFPYGYTF	TGCGCCAGCAGTGAGCCGGGACAGTTTCCCTATGGCTACACCTTC
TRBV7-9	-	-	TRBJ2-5	CASSQEETQYF	TGTGCCAGCAGCCAGGAAGAGACCCAGTACTTC
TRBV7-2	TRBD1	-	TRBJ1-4	CASSLPAGGNEKLFF	TGTGCCAGCAGCTTACCGGCAGGGGGGAATGAAAAACTGTTTTTT
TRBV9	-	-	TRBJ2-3	CASSVGISPRTDTQYF	TGTGCCAGCAGCGTAGGAATCAGTCCTAGGACAGATACGCAGTATTTT
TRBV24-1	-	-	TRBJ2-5	CATSDLGLGGAGAETQYF	TGTGCCACCAGTGATTTGGGCCTTGGCGGGGCCGGTGCAGAGACCCAGTACTTC